The rows below give T cell receptor beta chains drawn from one sample of a study of T cells in Graves' hyperthyroidism and ophthalmopathy. A single record per CDR3 protein comes from TCRdb applying MiXCR to the multiplex PCR reads. The sample holds more than 550,000 distinct CDR3 sequences, roughly 17% seen once. The material sequenced was blood. The receptor set was obtained from a man aged 45-65 years with Graves' hyperthyroidism. CDR3s include the opening cysteine and the closing phenylalanine or tryptophan. The D gene is left open where the match is weak. Clone size is stated in some rows and not others, as once, few, many or a class when expanded.

J gene	V gene	CDR3 length	D gene	clone size	CDR3 protein	CDR3 DNA
TRBJ2-7	TRBV19	15	.	.	CASSIMSGAIYEQYF	TGTGCCAGTAGTATTATGTCAGGGGCTATCTACGAGCAGTACTTC
TRBJ2-1	TRBV5-4	15	TRBD2	.	CASSSGLANGDEQFF	TGTGCCAGCAGCTCTGGACTAGCGAACGGAGATGAGCAGTTCTTC
TRBJ2-7	TRBV27	16	TRBD1	many	CASSFLPGQGTYEQYF	TGTGCCAGCAGTTTCCTTCCGGGACAGGGAACCTACGAGCAGTACTTC
TRBJ1-4	TRBV30	15	TRBD1	.	CAWSNTGDWFEKLFF	TGTGCCTGGAGCAACACAGGGGATTGGTTTGAAAAACTGTTTTTT
TRBJ2-7	TRBV7-8	13	.	few	CASSPGPTSQQYF	TGTGCCAGCAGCCCGGGGCCCACCAGCCAGCAGTACTTC
TRBJ1-1	TRBV7-8	13	.	.	CASAEWGTTEAFF	TGTGCCAGCGCAGAGTGGGGGACCACTGAAGCTTTCTTT
TRBJ2-7	TRBV28	15	.	many	CASSYVRLGGYEQYF	TGTGCCAGCAGTTACGTAAGACTAGGAGGATACGAGCAGTACTTC
TRBJ1-1	TRBV19	14	.	.	CASSISGGNTEAFF	TGTGCCAGTAGTATATCCGGGGGAAACACTGAAGCTTTCTTT
TRBJ2-3	TRBV5-8	14	.	few	CASSDGEHTDTQYF	TGTGCCAGCAGCGATGGAGAACACACAGATACGCAGTATTTT
TRBJ2-7	TRBV7-9	13	.	few	CASSFFNPDEQYF	TGTGCCAGCAGCTTTTTTAACCCCGACGAGCAGTACTTC
TRBJ2-2	TRBV5-1	15	.	.	CASSLDNPNTGELFF	TGCGCCAGCAGCTTGGATAACCCGAACACCGGGGAGCTGTTTTTT
TRBJ2-7	TRBV27	14	TRBD1	many	CASSQDRGRYEQYF	TGTGCCAGCAGTCAGGACAGGGGGCGATACGAGCAGTACTTC
TRBJ2-1	TRBV11-3	16	.	many	CASSSRDLGSYNEQFF	TGTGCCAGCAGCTCCAGGGATCTTGGCTCCTACAATGAGCAGTTCTTC
TRBJ1-1	TRBV7-9	18	TRBD1	.	CASSLVTGGLLGNTEAFF	TGTGCCAGCAGCTTAGTTACAGGGGGCCTCCTAGGGAACACTGAAGCTTTCTTT
TRBJ2-1	TRBV4-1	15	TRBD2	few	CASSHQTSGNNEQFF	TGCGCCAGCAGCCACCAGACTAGCGGGAACAATGAGCAGTTCTTC
TRBJ1-4	TRBV5-8	17	.	.	CASTSRLGASTNEKLFF	TGTGCCAGCACCTCCCGCCTCGGGGCCTCAACTAATGAAAAACTGTTTTTT
TRBJ2-5	TRBV28	11	.	few	CASSEDSQRYF	TGTGCCAGCAGTGAGGACAGCCAACGGTACTTC
TRBJ2-1	TRBV19	20	TRBD2	.	CASSIEGLAGGLSSYNEQFF	TGTGCCAGTAGTATCGAGGGACTAGCGGGAGGTCTAAGCTCCTACAATGAGCAGTTCTTC
TRBJ2-3	TRBV6-2/TRBV6-3	15	TRBD1	few	CASSWTGVSTDTQYF	TGTGCCAGCAGCTGGACAGGGGTCAGCACAGATACGCAGTATTTT
TRBJ2-1	TRBV28	16	TRBD2	many	CASTGGPGLARNEQFF	TGTGCCAGCACCGGGGGGCCGGGACTAGCGAGGAATGAGCAGTTCTTC
TRBJ2-7	TRBV27	15	.	.	CASSATGDVSYEQYF	TGTGCCAGCAGCGCGACAGGAGATGTCTCCTACGAGCAGTACTTC
TRBJ1-4	TRBV6-1	15	TRBD1	many	CASSLIGQGSEKLFF	TGTGCCAGCAGCCTGATCGGACAGGGGAGTGAAAAACTGTTTTTT
TRBJ1-3	TRBV29-1	13	.	.	CSVETLGGNTIYF	TGCAGCGTTGAAACTTTAGGGGGAAACACCATATATTTT
TRBJ2-7	TRBV4-3	15	.	.	CASSPTETSIYEQYF	TGCGCCAGCAGCCCGACCGAGACTAGTATCTACGAGCAGTACTTC
TRBJ2-7	TRBV6-2/TRBV6-3	14	TRBD2	many	CASSDHSGTDEQYF	TGTGCCAGCAGTGATCATAGCGGGACGGACGAGCAGTACTTC
TRBJ1-5	TRBV10-3	17	TRBD1	.	CAISGDRDRGENQPQHF	TGTGCCATCAGTGGAGATCGGGACAGGGGGGAAAATCAGCCCCAGCATTTT
TRBJ2-1	TRBV20-1	14	.	many	CSASVRYSYNEQFF	TGCAGTGCTAGTGTCCGCTATAGCTACAATGAGCAGTTCTTC
TRBJ1-1	TRBV2	14	.	.	CASSVWGENTEAFF	TGTGCCAGCAGTGTGTGGGGCGAGAACACTGAAGCTTTCTTT
TRBJ2-6	TRBV3-1	15	.	.	CARSPTVSRANVLTF	TGTGCCAGGAGCCCGACAGTATCTCGGGCCAACGTCCTGACTTTC
TRBJ2-3	TRBV7-8	15	TRBD2	many	CASRPTSGSGDTQYF	TGTGCCAGCAGGCCTACTAGCGGGAGTGGGGATACGCAGTATTTT
TRBJ2-7	TRBV9	15	.	.	CASSPTQGGSYEQYF	TGTGCCAGCAGCCCTACCCAGGGGGGGTCCTACGAGCAGTACTTC
TRBJ2-7	TRBV3-1	14	.	many	CASSHVESSYEQYF	TGTGCCAGCAGCCATGTGGAGAGCTCCTACGAGCAGTACTTC
TRBJ1-2	TRBV28	15	TRBD1	many	CASGTGGNANYGYTF	TGTGCCAGCGGGACAGGGGGAAACGCTAACTATGGCTACACCTTC
TRBJ2-7	TRBV5-1	15	TRBD1	few	CASSWTGNFSYEQYF	TGCGCCAGCAGCTGGACAGGAAATTTCTCCTACGAGCAGTACTTC
TRBJ2-7	TRBV28	14	.	many	CASSLNPKSYEQYF	TGTGCCAGCAGTTTAAATCCCAAGAGCTACGAGCAGTACTTC
TRBJ2-7	TRBV6-2/TRBV6-3	15	.	many	CASSLTGALTYEQYF	TGTGCCAGCAGTTTAACGGGGGCGCTAACCTACGAGCAGTACTTC
TRBJ2-1	TRBV11-1	16	TRBD2	many	CASTGLAGGIYNEQFF	TGTGCCAGCACTGGACTAGCGGGAGGTATCTACAATGAGCAGTTCTTC
TRBJ2-3	TRBV2	15	TRBD2	many	CASNRLAGVADTQYF	TGTGCCAGCAATCGACTAGCGGGAGTAGCAGATACGCAGTATTTT
TRBJ1-6	TRBV13	13	.	.	CASSPAQGSPLHF	TGTGCCAGCAGCCCCGCACAGGGTTCACCCCTCCACTTT
TRBJ1-4	TRBV12-3/TRBV12-4	15	.	many	CASSLRGESNEKLFF	TGTGCCAGCAGTTTAAGGGGGGAGTCTAATGAAAAACTGTTTTTT
TRBJ2-5	TRBV12-3/TRBV12-4	16	.	many	CASSVNQGLGQETQYF	TGTGCCAGCAGCGTGAACCAGGGACTGGGCCAAGAGACCCAGTACTTC
TRBJ1-1	TRBV6-1	11	.	few	CASSLHGGAFF	TGTGCCAGCAGTCTCCACGGGGGAGCTTTCTTT
TRBJ2-7	TRBV6-5	14	.	many	CASTPSGLSYEQYF	TGTGCCAGCACCCCGAGCGGACTCTCCTACGAGCAGTACTTC
TRBJ2-7	TRBV5-1	13	TRBD1	many	CASSLTGEREQYF	TGCGCCAGCAGCCTGACAGGGGAGAGGGAGCAGTACTTC
TRBJ2-7	TRBV29-1	15	.	many	CSVDSWRGSSYEQYF	TGCAGCGTTGACAGTTGGAGGGGGAGCTCCTACGAGCAGTACTTC
TRBJ2-5	TRBV29-1	14	.	many	CSVEWSGREETQYF	TGCAGCGTTGAATGGTCTGGCAGGGAAGAGACCCAGTACTTC